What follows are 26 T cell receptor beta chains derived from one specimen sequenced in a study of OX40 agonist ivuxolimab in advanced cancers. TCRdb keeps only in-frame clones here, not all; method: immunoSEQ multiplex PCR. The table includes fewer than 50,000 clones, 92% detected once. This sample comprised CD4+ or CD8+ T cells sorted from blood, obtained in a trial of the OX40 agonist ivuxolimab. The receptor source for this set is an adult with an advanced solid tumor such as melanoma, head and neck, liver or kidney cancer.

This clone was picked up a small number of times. CDR3 bases: TGTGCCAGCAAGTCCAGTGACGAGCAGTACGTC. This codes for CASKSSDEQYV. The gene calls are TRBV2 and TRBJ2-7, with D uncertain. The CDR3 runs 11 residues. Trimming left V 7 bases short and J 5 bases short, with 9 bases between. Germline V gene lookup returns CDR1 SNHLY and CDR2 FYNNEI.

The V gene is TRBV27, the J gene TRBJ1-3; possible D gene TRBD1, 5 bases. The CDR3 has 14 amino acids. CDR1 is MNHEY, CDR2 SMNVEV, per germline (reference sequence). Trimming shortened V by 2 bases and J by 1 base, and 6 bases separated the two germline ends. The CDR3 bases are TGTGCCAGCAGTTTAGCAGGGTCTGGAAACACCATATATTTT. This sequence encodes CASSLAGSGNTIYF.

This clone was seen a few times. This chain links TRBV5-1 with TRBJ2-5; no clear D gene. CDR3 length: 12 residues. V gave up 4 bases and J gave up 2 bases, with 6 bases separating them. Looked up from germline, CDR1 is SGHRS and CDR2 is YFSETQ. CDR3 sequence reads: CASSLEQETQYF. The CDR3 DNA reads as TGCGCCAGCAGCCTGGAACAAGAGACCCAGTACTTC.

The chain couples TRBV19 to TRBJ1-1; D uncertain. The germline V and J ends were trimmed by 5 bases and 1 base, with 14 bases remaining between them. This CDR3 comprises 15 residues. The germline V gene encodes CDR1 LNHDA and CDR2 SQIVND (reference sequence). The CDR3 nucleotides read TGTGCCAGTAGTCCTCTAAAGGAGGCGAACACTGAAGCTTTCTTT. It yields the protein CASSPLKEANTEAFF.

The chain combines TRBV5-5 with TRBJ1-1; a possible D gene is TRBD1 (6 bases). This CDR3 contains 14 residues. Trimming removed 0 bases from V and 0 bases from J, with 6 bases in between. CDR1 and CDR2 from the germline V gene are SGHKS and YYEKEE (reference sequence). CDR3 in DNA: TGTGCCAGCAGCTTGGGGGACATGAACACTGAAGCTTTCTTT. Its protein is CASSLGDMNTEAFF.

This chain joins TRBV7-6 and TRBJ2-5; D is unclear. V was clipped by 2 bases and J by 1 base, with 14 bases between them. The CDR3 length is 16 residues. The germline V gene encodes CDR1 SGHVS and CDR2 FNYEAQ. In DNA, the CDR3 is TGTGCCAGCAGCTTATATCTGTCTACGGGCCAAGAGACCCAGTACTTC. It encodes CASSLYLSTGQETQYF.

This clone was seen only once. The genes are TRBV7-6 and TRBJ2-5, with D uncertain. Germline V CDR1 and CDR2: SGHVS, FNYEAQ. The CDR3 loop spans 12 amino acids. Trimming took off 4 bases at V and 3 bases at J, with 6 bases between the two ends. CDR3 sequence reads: CASSSVEETQYF. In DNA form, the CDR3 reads TGTGCCAGCAGCTCTGTGGAAGAGACCCAGTACTTC.

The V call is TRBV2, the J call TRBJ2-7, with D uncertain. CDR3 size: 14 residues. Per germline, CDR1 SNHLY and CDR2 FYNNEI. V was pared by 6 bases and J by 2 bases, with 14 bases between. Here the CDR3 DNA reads TGTGCCAGCAGCTTAAGACTCTTCCCCTACGAGCAGTACTTC. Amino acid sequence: CASSLRLFPYEQYF.

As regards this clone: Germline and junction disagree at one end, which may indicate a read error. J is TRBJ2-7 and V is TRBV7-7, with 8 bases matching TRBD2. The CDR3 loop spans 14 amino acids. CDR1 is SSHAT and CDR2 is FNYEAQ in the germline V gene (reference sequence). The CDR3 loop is CASSPEAGAREQYF. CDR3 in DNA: TGTGCTAGCAGCCCGGAAGCGGGAGCCCGCGAGCAGTACTTC.

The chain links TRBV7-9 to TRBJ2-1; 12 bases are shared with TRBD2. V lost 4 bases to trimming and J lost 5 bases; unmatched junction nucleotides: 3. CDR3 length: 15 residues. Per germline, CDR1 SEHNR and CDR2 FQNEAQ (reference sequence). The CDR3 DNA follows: TGTGCCAGCAGCTACCGGACTAGCGGGAACAATGAGCAGTTCTTC. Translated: CASSYRTSGNNEQFF.

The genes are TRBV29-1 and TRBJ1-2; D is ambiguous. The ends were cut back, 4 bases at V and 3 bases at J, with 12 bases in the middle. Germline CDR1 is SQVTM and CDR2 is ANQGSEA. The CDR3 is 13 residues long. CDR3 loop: CSVVPQEDYGYTF. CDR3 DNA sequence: TGCAGCGTTGTCCCCCAGGAGGACTATGGCTACACCTTC.

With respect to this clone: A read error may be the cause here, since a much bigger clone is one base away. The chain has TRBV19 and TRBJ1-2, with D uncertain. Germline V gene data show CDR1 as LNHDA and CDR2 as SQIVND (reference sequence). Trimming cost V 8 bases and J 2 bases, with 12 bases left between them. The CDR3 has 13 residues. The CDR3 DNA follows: TGTGCCAGTGGGGTAGGAGCCAACTATGGCTACACCTTC. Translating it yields CASGVGANYGYTF.

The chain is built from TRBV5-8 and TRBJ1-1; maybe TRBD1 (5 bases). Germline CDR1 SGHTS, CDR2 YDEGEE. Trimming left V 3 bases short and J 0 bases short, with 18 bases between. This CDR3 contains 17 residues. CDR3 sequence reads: CASSSGTGYGMNTEAFF. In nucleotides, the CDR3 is TGTGCCAGCAGCTCGGGGACGGGGTATGGCATGAACACTGAAGCTTTCTTT.

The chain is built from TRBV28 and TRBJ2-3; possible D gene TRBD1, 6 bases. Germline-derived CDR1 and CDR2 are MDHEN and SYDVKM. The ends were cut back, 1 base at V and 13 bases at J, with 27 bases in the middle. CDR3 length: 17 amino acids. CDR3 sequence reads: CASSLSETGQERFQEYF. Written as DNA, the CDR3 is TGTGCCAGCAGTTTATCCGAGACAGGCCAGGAACGGTTCCAGGAGTATTTT.

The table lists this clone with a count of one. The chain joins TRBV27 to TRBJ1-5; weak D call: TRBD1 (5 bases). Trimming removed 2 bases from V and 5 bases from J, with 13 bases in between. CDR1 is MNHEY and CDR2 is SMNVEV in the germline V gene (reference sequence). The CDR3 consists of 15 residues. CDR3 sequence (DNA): TGTGCCAGCAGTTTACTAGGGGTTGGTGATCAGCCCCAGCATTTT. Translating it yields CASSLLGVGDQPQHF.

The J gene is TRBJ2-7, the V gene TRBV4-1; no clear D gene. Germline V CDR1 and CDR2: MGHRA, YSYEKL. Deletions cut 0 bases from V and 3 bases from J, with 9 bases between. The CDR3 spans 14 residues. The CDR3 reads CASSQDGQFYEQYF. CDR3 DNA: TGCGCCAGCAGCCAAGATGGCCAGTTCTACGAGCAGTACTTC.

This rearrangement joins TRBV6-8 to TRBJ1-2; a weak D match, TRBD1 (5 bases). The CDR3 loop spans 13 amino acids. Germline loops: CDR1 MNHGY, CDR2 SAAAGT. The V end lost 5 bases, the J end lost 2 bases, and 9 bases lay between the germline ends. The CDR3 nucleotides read TGTGCCAGCAGTCCGACAGCCAACTATGGCTACACCTTC. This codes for CASSPTANYGYTF.

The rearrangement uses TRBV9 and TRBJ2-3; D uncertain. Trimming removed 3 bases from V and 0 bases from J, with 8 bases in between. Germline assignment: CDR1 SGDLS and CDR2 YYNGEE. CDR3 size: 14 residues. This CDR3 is CASSGESSTDTQYF. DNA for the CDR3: TGTGCCAGCAGCGGGGAATCAAGCACAGATACGCAGTATTTT. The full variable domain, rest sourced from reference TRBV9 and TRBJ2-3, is DSGVTQTPKHLITATGQRVTLRCSPRSGDLSVYWYQQSLDQGLQFLIQYYNGEERAKGNILERFSAQQFPDLHSELNLSSLELGDSALYFCASSGESSTDTQYFGPGTRLTVL.

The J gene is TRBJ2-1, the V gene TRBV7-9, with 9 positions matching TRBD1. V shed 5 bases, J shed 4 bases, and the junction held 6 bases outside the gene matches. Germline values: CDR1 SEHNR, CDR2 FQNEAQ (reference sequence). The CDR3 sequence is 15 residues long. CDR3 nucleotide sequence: TGTGCCAGCAGCCTCAGGGACAGGGTATACAATGAGCAGTTCTTC. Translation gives CASSLRDRVYNEQFF.

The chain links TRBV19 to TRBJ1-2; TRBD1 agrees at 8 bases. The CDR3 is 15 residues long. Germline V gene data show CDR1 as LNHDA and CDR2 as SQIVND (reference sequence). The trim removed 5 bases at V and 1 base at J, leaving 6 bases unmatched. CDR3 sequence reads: CASSSGQGLNYGYTF. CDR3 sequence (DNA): TGTGCCAGTAGTTCAGGACAGGGCCTTAACTATGGCTACACCTTC.

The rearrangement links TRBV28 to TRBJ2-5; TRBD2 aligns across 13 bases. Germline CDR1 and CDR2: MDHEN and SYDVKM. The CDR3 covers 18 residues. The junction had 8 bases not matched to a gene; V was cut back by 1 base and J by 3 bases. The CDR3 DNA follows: TGTGCCAGCAGTTTATACCCACTAGCGGGAGGGCCGAAAGAGACCCAGTACTTC. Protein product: CASSLYPLAGGPKETQYF.

CDR3 nucleotides: TGTGCCTGGAGTCCGGGATCATTCCACAATGAGCAGTTCTTC. Protein product: CAWSPGSFHNEQFF. This chain connects TRBV30 to TRBJ2-1, with TRBD2 as a possible D gene (5 bases). The germline gives CDR1 GTSNPN, CDR2 SVGIG (reference sequence). The CDR3 consists of 14 residues. V was trimmed by 2 bases and J by 5 bases, leaving 13 bases between them.

The CDR3 region has the DNA TGTGCCAGCAGCTCAGGGGGACCGCTAAATGAAAAACTGTTTTTT. Its protein is CASSSGGPLNEKLFF. The chain links TRBV7-6 to TRBJ1-4; 7 positions agree with TRBD1. The CDR3 runs 15 residues. From germline, CDR1 is SGHVS and CDR2 FNYEAQ. The V segment lost 4 bases and the J segment 5 bases; nucleotides outside the gene matches: 7.

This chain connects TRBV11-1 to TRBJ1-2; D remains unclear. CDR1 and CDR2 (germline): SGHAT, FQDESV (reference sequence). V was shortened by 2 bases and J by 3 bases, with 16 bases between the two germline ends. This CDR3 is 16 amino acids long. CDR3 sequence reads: CASSLKGYGRDYGYTF. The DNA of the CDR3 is TGTGCCAGCAGCTTAAAAGGATACGGTCGGGACTATGGCTACACCTTC. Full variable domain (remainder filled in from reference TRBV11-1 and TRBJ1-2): EAEVAQSPRYKITEKSQAVAFWCDPISGHATLYWYRQILGQGPELLVQFQDESVVDDSQLPKDRFSAERLKGVDSTLKIQPAELGDSAMYLCASSLKGYGRDYGYTFGSGTRLTVV.

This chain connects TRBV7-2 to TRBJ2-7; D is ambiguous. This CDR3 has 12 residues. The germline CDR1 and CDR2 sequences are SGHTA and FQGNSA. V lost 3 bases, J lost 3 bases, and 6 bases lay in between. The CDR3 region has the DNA TGTGCCAGCAGCTTCATAGGCTACGAGCAGTACGTC. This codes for CASSFIGYEQYV.

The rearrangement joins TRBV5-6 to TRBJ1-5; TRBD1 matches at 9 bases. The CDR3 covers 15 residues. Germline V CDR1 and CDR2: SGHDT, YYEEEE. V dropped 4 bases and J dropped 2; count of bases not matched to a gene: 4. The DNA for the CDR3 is TGTGCCAGCAGCGGACAGGGGAACGGCAATCAGCCCCAGCATTTT. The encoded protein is CASSGQGNGNQPQHF.